The 19 T cell receptor beta chains below all came from one sample that was sequenced in a study of control samples from healthy donors and cancer patients. Produced via immunoSEQ multiplex PCR; TCRdb's table is partial and in-frame only. The profile shows 150,000 or so clones, 80% to 90% of them singletons. The source material was blood. Receptor source: a man aged 18 to 30 in good health.

The rearrangement joins TRBV9 to TRBJ2-6; D may be TRBD1 (6 bases). Germline V lookup: CDR1 SGDLS, CDR2 YYNGEE. Deletions cut 3 bases from V and 0 bases from J, with 16 bases between. The CDR3 totals 18 residues. The CDR3 DNA follows: TGTGCCAGCAGCGCGGATCCGGGACACTACTCTGGGGCCAACGTCCTGACTTTC. Translating gives CASSADPGHYSGANVLTF.

J is TRBJ1-1 and V is TRBV6-5; D is possibly TRBD1 (5 bases). V was pared by 1 base and J by 5 bases, with 11 bases between. This CDR3 spans 14 amino acids. The germline V gene encodes CDR1 MNHEY and CDR2 SVGAGI. CDR3 bases: TGTGCCAGCAGTTACTTCCGGGGGACGACTGAAGCTTTCTTT. Its protein is CASSYFRGTTEAFF.

V is TRBV12-3 or TRBV12-4 and J is TRBJ2-2; D unclear. This CDR3 is built from 13 residues. V was pared by 3 bases and J by 4 bases, with 6 bases between. The CDR3 nucleotides are TGTGCCAGCAGTTTCGGCCTCACCGGGGAGCTGTTTTTT. The encoded protein is CASSFGLTGELFF.

This chain links TRBV9 with TRBJ2-5; D ambiguous. V shed 1 base and J shed 5 bases, with 6 bases lying between them. This CDR3 is 12 amino acids long. The V gene's germline CDR1 is SGDLS and CDR2 YYNGEE. Here the CDR3 DNA reads TGTGCCAGCAGCGTATCAGCGGAGACCCAGTACTTC. Its protein product is CASSVSAETQYF. Looking up the rest from reference TRBV9 and TRBJ2-5 gives the full variable domain: DSGVTQTPKHLITATGQRVTLRCSPRSGDLSVYWYQQSLDQGLQFLIQYYNGEERAKGNILERFSAQQFPDLHSELNLSSLELGDSALYFCASSVSAETQYFGPGTRLLVL.

This rearrangement joins TRBV7-2 to TRBJ1-3, with TRBD1 as a possible D gene (5 bases). Trimming stripped 4 bases from V and 4 bases from J, with 14 bases between. This CDR3 is built from 15 residues. CDR1 and CDR2 (germline): SGHTA, FQGNSA. In DNA, the CDR3 is TGTGCCAGCAGCTATGGGACTCGGATGGGAAACACCATATATTTT. Translated, it gives CASSYGTRMGNTIYF. The full variable domain, rest sourced from reference TRBV7-2 and TRBJ1-3, is GAGVSQSPSNKVTEKGKDVELRCDPISGHTALYWYRQSLGQGLEFLIYFQGNSAPDKSGLPSDRFSAERTGGSVSTLTIQRTQQEDSAVYLCASSYGTRMGNTIYFGEGSWLTVV.

This chain connects TRBV28 to TRBJ1-5, with a possible D match to TRBD1 (5 bases). With 5 bases removed from V and 0 bases from J, the gap between germline ends came to 11 bases. The length of the CDR3 is 15 residues. CDR1 MDHEN and CDR2 SYDVKM come from the germline V gene. The CDR3 DNA reads TGTGCCAGCAGTCCCCCTACAGGTAGCAATCAGCCCCAGCATTTT. Translation gives CASSPPTGSNQPQHF.

The CDR3 nucleotides are TGTGCCAGAAGCTTGGTCGCGGGGCTGAACACTGAAGCTTTCTTT. Protein product: CARSLVAGLNTEAFF. V gene TRBV5-3 combines with J gene TRBJ1-1, with a tentative D call TRBD1 (5 bases). TRBV5-3 is recorded as an ORF, its role being uncertain. The CDR3 loop spans 15 amino acids. V was shortened by 0 bases and J by 0 bases, with 9 bases between the two germline ends.

The chain couples TRBV7-2 to TRBJ2-5, with unresolved D. There are 14 residues in the CDR3. The germline V gene encodes CDR1 SGHTA and CDR2 FQGNSA. V was trimmed by 5 bases and J by 3 bases, leaving 13 bases between them. The CDR3, as DNA: TGTGCCAGCAGCCGCTCGACTGCCGAAGAGACCCAGTACTTC. This codes for CASSRSTAEETQYF.

This rearrangement joins TRBV2 to TRBJ2-3; possible D gene TRBD1, 6 bases. Trimming pared 4 bases from V and 2 bases from J, leaving 13 bases between. Germline assignment: CDR1 SNHLY and CDR2 FYNNEI. The CDR3 loop spans 15 amino acids. The CDR3 reads CASSGRDTYTDTQYF. CDR3 DNA sequence: TGTGCCAGCAGTGGACGGGACACCTACACAGATACGCAGTATTTT.

This chain joins TRBV10-3 and TRBJ2-2, with D perhaps assigned TRBD1 or TRBD2 (5 bases each). Germline CDR1 ENHRY, CDR2 SYGVKD. The CDR3 is made up of 15 amino acids. Between the trimmed V and J ends, which lost 10 bases and 7 bases, there was a span of 22 bases. This chain's CDR3 is CATSGTLNEGGELFF. CDR3 nucleotide sequence: TGTGCCACTTCCGGGACCCTAAACGAGGGCGGGGAGCTGTTTTTT.

This chain uses TRBV2 with TRBJ1-4; D ambiguous. The CDR3 is 15 residues long. The germline CDR1 and CDR2 sequences are SNHLY and FYNNEI. The V end lost 3 bases, the J end lost 6 bases, and 14 bases lay between the germline ends. CDR3 protein: CASSEWASRDEKLFF. In DNA form, the CDR3 reads TGTGCCAGCAGTGAGTGGGCGAGCCGGGATGAAAAACTGTTTTTT.

This chain connects TRBV4-1 to TRBJ1-1; D might be TRBD1 (6 bases). V gave up 5 bases and J gave up 0 bases, with 16 bases separating them. The CDR3 is made up of 16 amino acids. From germline, CDR1 is MGHRA and CDR2 YSYEKL. This CDR3 is CASSVGGGGLNTEAFF. CDR3 DNA: TGCGCCAGCAGCGTGGGTGGTGGGGGGCTGAACACTGAAGCTTTCTTT.

This clone occurred a few times. The chain combines TRBV27 with TRBJ2-2; 9 bases line up with TRBD2. V lost 4 bases to trimming and J lost 5 bases; unmatched junction nucleotides: 5. Germline CDR1 is MNHEY and CDR2 is SMNVEV (reference sequence). The CDR3 runs to 15 residues. The CDR3 coding sequence is TGTGCCAGCAGTTCGAATAGCGGGGGTACCGGGGAGCTGTTTTTT. Amino acids: CASSSNSGGTGELFF.

This clone was observed a handful of times. The chain has TRBV9 and TRBJ2-3; D is tentatively TRBD1 or TRBD2 (5 bases each). The CDR3 runs to 14 residues. The germline gives CDR1 SGDLS, CDR2 YYNGEE. The V gene lost 0 bases and the J gene lost 4 bases, with 9 bases spanning the gap. The CDR3 sequence: CASSVGRDADTQYF. CDR3 nucleotide sequence: TGTGCCAGCAGCGTAGGCAGGGACGCAGATACGCAGTATTTT.

This chain links TRBV28 with TRBJ1-2; D remains ambiguous. Germline lookup yields CDR1 MDHEN and CDR2 SYDVKM. Trimming cost V 3 bases and J 7 bases, with 12 bases left between them. This CDR3 has 13 amino acids. CDR3 amino acids: CASSFDNGGGYTF. CDR3 nucleotide sequence: TGTGCCAGCAGTTTCGACAATGGTGGTGGCTACACCTTC.

The rearrangement links TRBV5-6 to TRBJ1-2; 7 bases are shared with TRBD1. This CDR3 is built from 14 residues. Germline assignment: CDR1 SGHDT and CDR2 YYEEEE. V gave up 1 base and J gave up 3 bases; unmatched junction bases: 3. Written as DNA, the CDR3 is TGTGCCAGCAGCTTGACAGGGGAGGACTATGGCTACACCTTC. Protein product: CASSLTGEDYGYTF.

CDR3 bases: TGTGCCAGCAGCCCCCGGACAGGAGTATACAATGAGCAGTTCTTC. Translation: CASSPRTGVYNEQFF. J is TRBJ2-1 and V is TRBV13; TRBD1 agrees at 7 bases. The CDR3 runs to 15 residues. Losses at the gene ends were 5 bases for V and 4 bases for J; bases not matched to a gene: 8. The germline gives CDR1 PRHDT, CDR2 FYEKMQ (reference sequence).

A single count supports this clone. The chain combines TRBV25-1 with TRBJ1-2, with 7 positions matching TRBD1. The CDR3 sequence is 12 residues long. Germline values: CDR1 MGHDK, CDR2 SYGVNS. J gave up 5 bases and V 4 bases, and 1 base lay outside the gene matches. The CDR3 DNA is TGTGCCAGCAGTGGCAGGGGGTATGGCTACACCTTC. This translates into CASSGRGYGYTF.

The gene calls are TRBV9 and TRBJ2-5; 7 nucleotides agree with TRBD1. Per germline, CDR1 SGDLS and CDR2 YYNGEE. The CDR3 contains 15 residues. The V and J ends lost 2 bases and 2 bases, in that order; junction bases with no gene match: 6. CDR3 loop: CASSVGTVDQETQYF. In nucleotides, the CDR3 is TGTGCCAGCAGCGTGGGGACAGTCGATCAAGAGACCCAGTACTTC.